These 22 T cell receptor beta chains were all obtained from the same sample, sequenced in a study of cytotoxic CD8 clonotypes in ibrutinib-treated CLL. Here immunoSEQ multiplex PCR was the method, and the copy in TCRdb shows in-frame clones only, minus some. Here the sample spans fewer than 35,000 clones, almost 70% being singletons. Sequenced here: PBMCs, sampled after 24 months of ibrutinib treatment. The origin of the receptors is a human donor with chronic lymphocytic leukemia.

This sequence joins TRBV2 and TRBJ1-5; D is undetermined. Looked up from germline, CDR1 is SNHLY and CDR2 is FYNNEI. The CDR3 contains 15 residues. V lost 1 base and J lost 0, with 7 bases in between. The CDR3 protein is CASSEGSYSNQPQHF. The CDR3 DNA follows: TGTGCCAGCAGTGAAGGGAGTTATAGCAATCAGCCCCAGCATTTT.

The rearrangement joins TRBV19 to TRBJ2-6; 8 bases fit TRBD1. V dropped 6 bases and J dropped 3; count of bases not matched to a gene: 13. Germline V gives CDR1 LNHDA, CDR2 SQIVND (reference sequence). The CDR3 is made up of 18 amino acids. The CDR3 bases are TGTGCCAGTAGGCCGTGGACAGGGACCACCGGTGGGGCCAACGTCCTGACTTTC. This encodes CASRPWTGTTGGANVLTF.

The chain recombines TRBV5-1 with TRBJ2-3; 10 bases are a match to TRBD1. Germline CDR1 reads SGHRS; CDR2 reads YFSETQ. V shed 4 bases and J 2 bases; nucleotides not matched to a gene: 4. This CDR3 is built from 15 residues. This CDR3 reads CASSAGTGDTDTQYF. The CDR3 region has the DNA TGCGCCAGCAGCGCGGGGACAGGGGACACAGATACGCAGTATTTT.

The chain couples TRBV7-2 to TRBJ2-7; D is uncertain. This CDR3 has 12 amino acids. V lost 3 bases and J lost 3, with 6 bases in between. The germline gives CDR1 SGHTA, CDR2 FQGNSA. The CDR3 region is CASSFGSYEQYF. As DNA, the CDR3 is TGTGCCAGCAGCTTCGGCAGCTACGAGCAGTACTTC.

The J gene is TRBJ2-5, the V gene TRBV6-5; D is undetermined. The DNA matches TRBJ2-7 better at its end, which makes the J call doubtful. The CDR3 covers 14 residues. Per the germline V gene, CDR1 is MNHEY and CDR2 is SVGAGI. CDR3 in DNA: TGTGCCAGCAGTGAAGTGGTAGGCTCCTACGAGCAGTACTTC. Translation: CASSEVVGSYEQYF.

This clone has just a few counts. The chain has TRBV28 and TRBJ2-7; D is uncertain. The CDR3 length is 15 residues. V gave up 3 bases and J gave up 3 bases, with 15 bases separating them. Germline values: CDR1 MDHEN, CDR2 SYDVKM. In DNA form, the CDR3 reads TGTGCCAGCAGTTTCCGCGGACCGCGTCTCTACGAGCAGTACTTC. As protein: CASSFRGPRLYEQYF. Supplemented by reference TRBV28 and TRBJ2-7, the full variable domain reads DVKVTQSSRYLVKRTGEKVFLECVQDMDHENMFWYRQDPGLGLRLIYFSYDVKMKEKGDIPEGYSVSREKKERFSLILESASTNQTSMYLCASSFRGPRLYEQYFGPGTRLTVT.

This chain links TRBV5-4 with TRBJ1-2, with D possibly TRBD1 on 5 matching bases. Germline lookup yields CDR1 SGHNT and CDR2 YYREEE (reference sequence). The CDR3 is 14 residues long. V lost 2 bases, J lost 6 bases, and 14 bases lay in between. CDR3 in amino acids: CASSFYGGLDGYTF. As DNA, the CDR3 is TGTGCCAGCAGCTTTTATGGGGGTTTGGATGGCTACACCTTC.

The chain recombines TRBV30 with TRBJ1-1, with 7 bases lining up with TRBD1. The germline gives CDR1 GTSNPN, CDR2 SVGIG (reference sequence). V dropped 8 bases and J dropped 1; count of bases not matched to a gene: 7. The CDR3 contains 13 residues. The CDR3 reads CASLGQKNTEAFF. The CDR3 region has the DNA TGTGCCAGCTTGGGACAGAAGAACACTGAAGCTTTCTTT.

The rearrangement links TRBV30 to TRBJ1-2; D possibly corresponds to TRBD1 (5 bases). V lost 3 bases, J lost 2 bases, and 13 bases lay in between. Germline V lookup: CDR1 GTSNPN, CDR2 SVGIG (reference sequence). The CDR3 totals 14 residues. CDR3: CAWRGTSENYGYTF. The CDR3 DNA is TGTGCCTGGAGGGGGACCAGCGAGAACTATGGCTACACCTTC.

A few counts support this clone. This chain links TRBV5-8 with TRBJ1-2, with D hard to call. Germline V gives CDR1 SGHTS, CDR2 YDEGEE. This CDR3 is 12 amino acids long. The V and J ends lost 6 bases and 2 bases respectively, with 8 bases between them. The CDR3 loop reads CASTRQNYGYTF. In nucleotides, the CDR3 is TGTGCCAGCACAAGGCAGAACTATGGCTACACCTTC.

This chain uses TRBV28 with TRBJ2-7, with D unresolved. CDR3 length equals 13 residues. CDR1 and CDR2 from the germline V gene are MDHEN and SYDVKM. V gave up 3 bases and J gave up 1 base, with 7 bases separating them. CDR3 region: CASSFWLSYEQYF. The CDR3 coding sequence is TGTGCCAGCAGTTTTTGGCTATCCTACGAGCAGTACTTC.

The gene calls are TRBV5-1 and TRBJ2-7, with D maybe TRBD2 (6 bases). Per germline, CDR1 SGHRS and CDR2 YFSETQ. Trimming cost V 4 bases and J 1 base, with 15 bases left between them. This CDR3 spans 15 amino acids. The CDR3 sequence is CASSLGTGLSYEQYF. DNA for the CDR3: TGCGCCAGCAGCCTTGGGACGGGACTTTCCTACGAGCAGTACTTC.

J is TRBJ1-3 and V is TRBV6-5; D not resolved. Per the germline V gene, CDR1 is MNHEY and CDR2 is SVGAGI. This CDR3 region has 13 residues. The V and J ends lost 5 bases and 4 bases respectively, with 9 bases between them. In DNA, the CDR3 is TGTGCCAGCAGTACGAGGAGAGGAAACACCATATATTTT. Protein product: CASSTRRGNTIYF.

CDR3 in amino acids: CASSLRGSDYNEQFF. CDR3 in DNA: TGTGCCAGCAGCTTGAGGGGTTCGGACTACAATGAGCAGTTCTTC. The gene calls are TRBV7-3 and TRBJ2-1; D assignment may be TRBD1 or TRBD2 (5 bases each). V lost 3 bases and J lost 3, with 12 bases in between. The CDR3 consists of 15 residues. CDR1 and CDR2 (germline): SGHTA, FQGTGA.

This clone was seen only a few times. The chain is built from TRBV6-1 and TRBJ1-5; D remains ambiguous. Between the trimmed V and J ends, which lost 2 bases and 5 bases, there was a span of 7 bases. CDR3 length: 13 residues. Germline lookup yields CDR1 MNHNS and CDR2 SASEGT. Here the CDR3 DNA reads TGTGCCAGCAGTGAAAGGGCCCATCAGCCCCAGCATTTT. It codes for CASSERAHQPQHF.

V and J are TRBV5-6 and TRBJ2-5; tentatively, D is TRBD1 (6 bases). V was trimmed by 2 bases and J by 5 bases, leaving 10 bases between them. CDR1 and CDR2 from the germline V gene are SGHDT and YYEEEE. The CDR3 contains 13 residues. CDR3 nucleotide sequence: TGTGCCAGCAGCTTTCAGGGGATGGAGACCCAGTACTTC. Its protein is CASSFQGMETQYF.

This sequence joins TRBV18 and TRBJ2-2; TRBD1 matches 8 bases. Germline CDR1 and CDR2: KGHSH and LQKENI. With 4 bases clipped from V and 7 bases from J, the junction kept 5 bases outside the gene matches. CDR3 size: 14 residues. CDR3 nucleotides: TGTGCCAGCTCACAGGACAGGGCGAACGGGGAGCTGTTTTTT. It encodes CASSQDRANGELFF. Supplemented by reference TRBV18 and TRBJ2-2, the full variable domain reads NAGVMQNPRHLVRRRGQEARLRCSPMKGHSHVYWYRQLPEEGLKFMVYLQKENIIDESGMPKERFSAEFPKEGPSILRIQQVVRGDSAAYFCASSQDRANGELFFGEGSRLTVL.

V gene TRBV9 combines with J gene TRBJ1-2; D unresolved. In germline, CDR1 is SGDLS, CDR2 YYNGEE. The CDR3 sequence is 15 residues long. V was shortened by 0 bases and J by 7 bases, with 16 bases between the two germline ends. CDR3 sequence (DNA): TGTGCCAGCAGCGTAGCCCCCTCCACACCCGGTGGCTACACCTTC. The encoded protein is CASSVAPSTPGGYTF.

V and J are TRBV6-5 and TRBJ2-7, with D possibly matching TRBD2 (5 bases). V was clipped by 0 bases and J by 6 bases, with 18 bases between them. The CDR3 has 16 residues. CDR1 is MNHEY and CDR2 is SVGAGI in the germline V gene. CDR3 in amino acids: CASSYSKEVVRFEQYF. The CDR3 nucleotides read TGTGCCAGCAGTTACTCGAAGGAGGTCGTAAGGTTCGAGCAGTACTTC.

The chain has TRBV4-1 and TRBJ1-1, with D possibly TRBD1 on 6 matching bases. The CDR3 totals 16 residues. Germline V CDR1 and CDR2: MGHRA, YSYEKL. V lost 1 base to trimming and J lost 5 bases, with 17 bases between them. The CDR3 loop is CASSQVWAGAGTEAFF. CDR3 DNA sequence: TGCGCCAGCAGCCAAGTGTGGGCAGGGGCTGGAACTGAAGCTTTCTTT.

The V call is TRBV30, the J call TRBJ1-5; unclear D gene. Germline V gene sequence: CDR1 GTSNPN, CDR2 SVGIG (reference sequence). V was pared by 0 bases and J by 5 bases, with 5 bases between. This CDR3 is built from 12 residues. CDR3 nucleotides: TGTGCCTGGAGTGTAGTTGATCAGCCCCAGCATTTT. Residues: CAWSVVDQPQHF.

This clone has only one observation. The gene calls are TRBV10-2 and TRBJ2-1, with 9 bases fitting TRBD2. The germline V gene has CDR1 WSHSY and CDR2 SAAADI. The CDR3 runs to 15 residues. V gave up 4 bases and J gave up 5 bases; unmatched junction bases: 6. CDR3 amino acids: CASSGAGGRHNEQFF. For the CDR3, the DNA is TGCGCCAGCAGTGGGGCGGGGGGGCGCCACAATGAGCAGTTCTTC.